This TCR beta chain was recorded in a study of blood T cell repertoires in COVID-19. Study background: Sites across the United States, Italy and Spain contributed samples from acute and convalescent COVID-19. Nucleic acid was either cDNA or gDNA, and it came from T cells, B-cell-depleted T cells, or PBMCs.

This clone has a single count. Repertoires were generated with immunoSEQ multiplex PCR, while TCRdb's copy carries only in-frame clones and drops some. The sample holds around 110,000 clones, about nine tenths seen once. Specimen: peripheral blood. The sequence came from a human donor with active COVID-19. The donor label of this sample is uncertain.

The DNA for the CDR3 is TGTGCTAGTGGTTTTTCCGGCTATGGCTACACCTTC. Translation: CASGFSGYGYTF. J is TRBJ1-2 and V is TRBV12-5; D call uncertain. The CDR3 length is 12 residues. The germline V gene has CDR1 LGHNT and CDR2 FRNRAP. V was cut by 3 bases and J by 4 bases, with 6 bases left in between.